The source of this T cell receptor beta chain is a study of spatial heterogeneity in lung cancer. TCRdb re-called the 5' RACE reads with MiXCR, one entry per CDR3 protein. In the table there are about 1,500 distinct CDR3 sequences, 35% to 55% of which are singletons. Germline V CDR1 and CDR2: LNHNV, YYDKDF (reference sequence). Trimming stripped 9 bases from V and 2 bases from J, with 13 bases between. The CDR3 runs 14 residues. This sample's time point: sample taken at primary tumor resection. Extraction of whole RNA from tumor, nontumor lung or frozen PBMC preceded unsorted sequencing. The chain employs TRBV15 and TRBJ2-2; possibly TRBD1 or TRBD2 for D (5 bases each). The specimen was PBMCs, collected at surgery. The TCR sequence derives from a female donor with early-stage non-small cell lung cancer. The DNA of the CDR3 is TGTGCCACTGAGAGGGGTTTTAACACCGGGGAGCTGTTTTTT. Amino acids: CATERGFNTGELFF.